These T cell receptor beta chains were read from a single sample in a study of T cells in Graves' hyperthyroidism and ophthalmopathy. TCRdb passed the multiplex PCR reads through MiXCR, listing each CDR3 protein once. The sample records around 690,000 distinct CDR3 sequences, approximately 15% being singletons. Sequencing input: blood. The receptors shown here come from a man in his fifties with Graves' hyperthyroidism. CDR3s include the opening cysteine and the closing phenylalanine or tryptophan. Each record gives: V gene, J gene, D gene, clone size, CDR3 DNA, CDR3 protein. The D gene is left open where the match is weak. Expanded clones are given a class, and other clones once, few, many or no size at all.

>TRBV9|TRBJ1-1|TRBD1|NA
TGTGCCAGCAGCGAGGAACAGGGGGACACTGAAGCTTTCTTT
CASSEEQGDTEAFF
>TRBV20-1|TRBJ2-6|TRBD1|few
TGCAGTGCTCAGACAGGGTCGGCTGGGGCCAACGTCCTGACTTTC
CSAQTGSAGANVLTF
>TRBV6-1|TRBJ2-7|NA|NA
TGTGCCAGCAGAAGACCAGACAGGATTTACGAGCAGTACTTC
CASRRPDRIYEQYF
>TRBV28|TRBJ2-7|TRBD1|many
TGTGCCAGCAGTTCCGGACAGGGAAATTTCTACGAGCAGTACTTC
CASSSGQGNFYEQYF
>TRBV12-5|TRBJ2-3|TRBD1|many
TGTGCTAGTGGCCGCGGACAGGGAGATACGCAGTATTTT
CASGRGQGDTQYF
>TRBV20-1|TRBJ2-1|NA|NA
TGCAGTGCCCCGAGCGGTAGCTCCTACAATGAGCAGTTCTTC
CSAPSGSSYNEQFF
>TRBV27|TRBJ2-7|NA|many
TGTGCCAGCAGTTCAACCCATCCAGGTTTCAGGGCCTACGAGCAGTACTTC
CASSSTHPGFRAYEQYF
>TRBV7-9|TRBJ2-1|TRBD2|NA
TGTGCCAGTCAAGCCGGGACTAGGTATGAGCAGTTCTTC
CASQAGTRYEQFF
>TRBV18|TRBJ2-5|TRBD1|many
TGTGCCAGCTCTCGACAGGGGGACCCTCAAGAGACCCAGTACTTC
CASSRQGDPQETQYF
>TRBV7-9|TRBJ2-1|TRBD2|NA
TGTGCCAGCAGCTTATCTACGGGACTAGCTCGCAATGAGCAGTTCTTC
CASSLSTGLARNEQFF
>TRBV27|TRBJ2-7|NA|many
TGTGCCAGCAGAACAGGGCTTACCTCCTACGAGCAGTACTTC
CASRTGLTSYEQYF
>TRBV6-1|TRBJ2-2|TRBD2|NA
TGTGCCAGCAACCGAGCGGGAGGGGTCACCGGGGAGCTGTTTTTT
CASNRAGGVTGELFF
>TRBV2|TRBJ2-7|NA|few
TGTGCCAGCAGGGCAAGGGGTCGATACGAGCAGTACTTC
CASRARGRYEQYF
>TRBV5-1|TRBJ1-1|NA|few
TGCGCCAGCAGCTTGGAAGGATCTGAAGCTTTCTTT
CASSLEGSEAFF
>TRBV24-1|TRBJ2-3|TRBD1|few
TGTGCCACCAGTGATTTGTGGGACAGCAGCACAGATACGCAGTATTTT
CATSDLWDSSTDTQYF
>TRBV5-8|TRBJ1-2|TRBD1|NA
TGTGCCAGCAGCCTCAGCGGGACAGCTGACTATGGCTACACCTTC
CASSLSGTADYGYTF
>TRBV6-1|TRBJ1-2|NA|few
TGTGCCAGCTGGGGGGGCGGGGGCTACACCTTC
CASWGGGGYTF
>TRBV29-1|TRBJ2-3|NA|many
TGCAGCGGCCTCCCGGCGCGTTCCGCAGATACGCAGTATTTT
CSGLPARSADTQYF
>TRBV30|TRBJ2-7|NA|NA
TGTGCCTGGAGTGTAAGCGCGCCGAGCCCCTACGAGCAGTACTTC
CAWSVSAPSPYEQYF
>TRBV5-1|TRBJ1-1|TRBD1|many
TGCGCCAGCAACGACAGGGCCAGGTCTGAAGCTTTCTTT
CASNDRARSEAFF
>TRBV18|TRBJ2-3|TRBD2|many
TGTGCCAGCTCACCCGGGACTAGCGGAGATACGCAGTATTTT
CASSPGTSGDTQYF
>TRBV15|TRBJ2-1|NA|few
TGTGCCACCAGCAGGGCCCAGCGGTCCTACAATGAGCAGTTCTTC
CATSRAQRSYNEQFF
>TRBV2|TRBJ2-5|TRBD2|many
TGTGCCAGCAAATACTTAAGCGGGAAAGAGACCCAGTACTTC
CASKYLSGKETQYF
>TRBV28|TRBJ2-7|NA|NA
TGTGCCAGCAGTTTATTCGCTGCTCGCGTACAGGAAAACTACGAGCAGTACTTC
CASSLFAARVQENYEQYF
>TRBV28|TRBJ1-5|NA|many
TGTGCCAGCAGTTTACGGAGTAGCAATCAGCCCCAGCATTTT
CASSLRSSNQPQHF
>TRBV18|TRBJ2-7|NA|many
TGTGCCAGCTCACCACAAGAACAGTCCTACGAGCAGTACTTC
CASSPQEQSYEQYF
>TRBV7-8|TRBJ2-1|NA|many
TGTGCCAGCAGCTTACTCGGACTGTACAATGAGCAGTTCTTC
CASSLLGLYNEQFF
>TRBV7-3|TRBJ2-1|TRBD2|many
TGTGCCAGCAGCTTAATTGGGACTAGCGGGAGTTACAATGAGCAGTTCTTC
CASSLIGTSGSYNEQFF
>TRBV29-1|TRBJ1-1|NA|NA
TGCAGCGTTGAAGGGGAGGACGTTACGGCTTTCTTT
CSVEGEDVTAFF